This T cell receptor beta chain was documented in a study of CD8 T cells in ankylosing spondylitis (dated by TCRdb to about 2017). Regarding the study in general: The study set out to find disease-linked TCR variants by profiling T cell receptor beta repertoires in ankylosing spondylitis patients and healthy donors. In total, the full study cohort was made up of nearly 110 healthy donors and 25 ankylosing spondylitis patients. Samples of peripheral blood were taken, and for ankylosing spondylitis patients, synovial fluid was collected as well. What the research found in general, with its limitations: According to the report, matched synovial fluid samples from ankylosing spondylitis patients were significantly enriched for the disease-linked clones. Some motif variants had previously been reported in the synovial fluid and blood of reactive arthritis patients, which suggests shared mechanisms of disease initiation. In peripheral blood, the disease-linked clones were found at relatively low frequencies and had a CD8+ phenotype. A TCR beta motif of fewer than 10 highly homologous amino acid variants appeared characteristic of blood from ankylosing spondylitis patients.

Sequencing was performed on an Illumina HiSeq 2500. Quantitative 5'-RACE with molecular barcodes was used to prepare TCR beta libraries. Regarding the original processing steps: A new computational method based on a probabilistic model of VDJ rearrangement was used to identify disease-linked TCR variants. The public reads were quality trimmed at Q25 with fastp and then assembled into clones with MiXCR by TCRdb, keeping productive beta chains. For every CDR3 protein sequence, its rows merge into one entry that carries the most common genes and DNA. The V and J calls reflect TCRdb's pipeline rather than the authors' work. This sample gives about 260,000 distinct CDR3 sequences in total; around 19% of them show up just once. The ten largest make up less than 9% of the sample. This clonotype occurred a few times. The antigen this receptor binds is unknown. Per-base quality was not reported, and no clone a single base away is much larger than it.

From its cysteine to its phenylalanine, the CDR3 spans 15 amino acids. The sequence is cut down to CDR3 DNA, 45 bases in frame from base 1. V is clipped by 5 bases and J by 3 bases, and the sequence between their germline boundaries is 15 bases long. CDR1 and CDR2, looked up from the germline V gene, are MDHEN and SYDVKM. The sequence is built from TRBV28 and TRBJ2-3; the D gene is unclear. The TCR was taken from a male donor with ankylosing spondylitis or in good health (not recorded which). The source material was blood, either unsorted or a sorted T cell fraction (not recorded which). The CDR3 reads CASSLGSGLTDTQYF. At the DNA level, the sequence is TGTGCCAGCAGTCTGGGTTCTGGGCTGACAGATACGCAGTATTTT.